This TCR beta chain was identified during a study of STAT3 mutations in large granular lymphocyte leukemia. Study as a whole: Over half of T-LGLL patients had one or more immunosuppressive regimens.

Study-wide results and limits: Every T-LGLL patient had at least one immunodominant TCRbeta clonotype.

The germline CDR1 and CDR2 sequences are PRHDT and FYEKMQ (reference sequence). V shed 0 bases and J shed 0 bases, with 6 bases lying between them. This CDR3 is built from 15 residues. Each sample's TCRbeta library yielded on average approximately 41,000 productive templates. The repertoire was sequenced with immunoSEQ multiplex PCR; TCRdb's copy has only in-frame clones and lacks some. The sample lists more than 2,500 clones, 35% to 45% occurring once. Remarks on this clone: The antigen is not known.

The receptor was isolated from a man in his fifties with T-cell large granular lymphocyte leukemia. Some clones in this sample may be carry-over from other donors' samples. The chain recombines TRBV13 with TRBJ2-1; no firm D call. The sequenced sample was peripheral blood mononuclear cells. Written as DNA, the CDR3 is TGTGCCAGCAGCTTAGGAGTCAGCTCCTACAATGAGCAGTTCTTC. Amino acid sequence: CASSLGVSSYNEQFF.